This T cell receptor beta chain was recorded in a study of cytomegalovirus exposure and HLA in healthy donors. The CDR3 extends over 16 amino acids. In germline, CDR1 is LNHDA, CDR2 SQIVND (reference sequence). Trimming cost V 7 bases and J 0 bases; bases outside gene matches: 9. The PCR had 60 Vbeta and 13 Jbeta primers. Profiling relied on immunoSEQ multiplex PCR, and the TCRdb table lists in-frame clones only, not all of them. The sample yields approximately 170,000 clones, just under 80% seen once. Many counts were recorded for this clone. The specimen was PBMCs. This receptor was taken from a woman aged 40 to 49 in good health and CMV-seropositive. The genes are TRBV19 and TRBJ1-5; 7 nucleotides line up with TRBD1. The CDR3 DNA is TGTGCCAGTACTTTGGGACAGTCGAATAGCAATCAGCCCCAGCATTTT. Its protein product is CASTLGQSNSNQPQHF. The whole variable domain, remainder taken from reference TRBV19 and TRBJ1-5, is DGGITQSPKYLFRKEGQNVTLSCEQNLNHDAMYWYRQDPGQGLRLIYYSQIVNDFQKGDIAEGYSVSREKKESFPLTVTSAQKNPTAFYLCASTLGQSNSNQPQHFGDGTRLSIL.